This T cell receptor beta chain was identified in a study of T cells after yellow fever vaccination. There are a few counts of this clonotype. Trimming removed 3 bases at V and 4 bases at J, with 12 bases between. The CDR3 length is 14 residues. CDR1 and CDR2 from the germline V gene are LNHDA and SQIVND (reference sequence). TCRdb re-derived calls from the 5' RACE reads in MiXCR, one entry per CDR3 protein. The top ten clones hold about 3% of a sample with around 320,000 distinct CDR3 sequences, less than 9.5% of them seen once. The receptor was derived from a man between 18 and 29 years old who received the YFV17D yellow fever vaccine. The chain employs TRBV19 and TRBJ1-1; D remains unclear. This specimen was CD4+ T cells sorted from PBMCs, taken 5 days after the yellow fever booster vaccination. CDR3 nucleotide sequence: TGTGCCAGTAGTATGAACGGACTAAGCACTGAAGCTTTCTTT. Protein: CASSMNGLSTEAFF.